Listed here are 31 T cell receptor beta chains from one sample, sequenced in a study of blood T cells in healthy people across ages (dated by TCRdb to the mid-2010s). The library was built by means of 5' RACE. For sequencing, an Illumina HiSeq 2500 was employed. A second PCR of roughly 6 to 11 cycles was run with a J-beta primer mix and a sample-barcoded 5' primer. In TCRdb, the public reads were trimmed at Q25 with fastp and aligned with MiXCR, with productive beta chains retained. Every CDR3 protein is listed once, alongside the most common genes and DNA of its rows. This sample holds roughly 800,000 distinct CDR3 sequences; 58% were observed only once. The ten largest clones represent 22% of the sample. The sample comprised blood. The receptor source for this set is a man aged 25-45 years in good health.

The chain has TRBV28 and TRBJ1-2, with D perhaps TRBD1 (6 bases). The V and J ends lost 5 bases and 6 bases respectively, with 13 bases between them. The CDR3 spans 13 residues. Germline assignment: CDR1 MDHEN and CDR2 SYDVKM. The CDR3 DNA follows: TGTGCCAGCAGTGTAACAGGGACGAATGGCTACACCTTC. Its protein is CASSVTGTNGYTF.

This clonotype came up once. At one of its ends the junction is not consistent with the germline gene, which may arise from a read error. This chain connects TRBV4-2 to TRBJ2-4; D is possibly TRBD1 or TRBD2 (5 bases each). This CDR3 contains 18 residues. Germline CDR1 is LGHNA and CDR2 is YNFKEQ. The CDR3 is CACSQGTPTAAPPNIQYF. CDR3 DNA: TGTGCCTGCAGCCAAGGTACCCCGACAGCGGCCCCCCCCAACATTCAGTACTTC.

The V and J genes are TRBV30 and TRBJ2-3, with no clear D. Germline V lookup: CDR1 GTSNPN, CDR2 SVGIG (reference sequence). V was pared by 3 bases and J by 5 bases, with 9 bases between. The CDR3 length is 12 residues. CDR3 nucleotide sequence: TGTGCCTGGAGCCCCGAGGAAGATACGCAGTATTTT. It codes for CAWSPEEDTQYF. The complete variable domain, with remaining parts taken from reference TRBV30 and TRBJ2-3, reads SQTIHQWPATLVQPVGSPLSLECTVEGTSNPNLYWYRQAAGRGLQLLFYSVGIGQISSEVPQNLSASRPQDRQFILSSKKLLLSDSGFYLCAWSPEEDTQYFGPGTRLTVL.

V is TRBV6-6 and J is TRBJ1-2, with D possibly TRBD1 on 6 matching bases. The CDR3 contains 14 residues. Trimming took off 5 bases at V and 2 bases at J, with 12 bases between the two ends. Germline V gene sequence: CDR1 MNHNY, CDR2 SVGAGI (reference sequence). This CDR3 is CASSTWTVNYGYTF. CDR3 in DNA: TGTGCCAGCAGTACGTGGACAGTAAACTATGGCTACACCTTC.

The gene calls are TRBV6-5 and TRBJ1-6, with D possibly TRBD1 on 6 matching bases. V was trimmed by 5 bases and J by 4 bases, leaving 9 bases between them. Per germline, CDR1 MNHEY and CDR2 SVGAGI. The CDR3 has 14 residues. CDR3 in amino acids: CASSLDSYNSPLHF. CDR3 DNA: TGTGCCAGCAGTCTGGACAGTTATAATTCACCCCTCCACTTT.

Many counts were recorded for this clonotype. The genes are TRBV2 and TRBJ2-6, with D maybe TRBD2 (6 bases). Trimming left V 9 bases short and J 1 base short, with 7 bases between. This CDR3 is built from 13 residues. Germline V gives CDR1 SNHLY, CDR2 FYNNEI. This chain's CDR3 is CARGLSGANVLTF. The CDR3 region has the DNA TGTGCCAGAGGACTATCTGGGGCCAACGTCCTGACTTTC.

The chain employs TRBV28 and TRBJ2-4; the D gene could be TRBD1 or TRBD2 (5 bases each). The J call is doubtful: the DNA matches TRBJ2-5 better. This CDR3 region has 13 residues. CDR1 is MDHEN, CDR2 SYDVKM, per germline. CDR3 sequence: CASKRGRKETQYF. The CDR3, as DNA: TGTGCCAGCAAGAGGGGCAGAAAAGAGACCCAGTACTTC.

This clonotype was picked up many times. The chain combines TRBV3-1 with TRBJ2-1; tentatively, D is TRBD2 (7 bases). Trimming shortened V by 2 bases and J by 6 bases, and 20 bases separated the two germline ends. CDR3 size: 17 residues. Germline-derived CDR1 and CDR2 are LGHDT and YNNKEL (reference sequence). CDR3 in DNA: TGTGCCAGCAGCCAAAACCTAGGGGGAGCGGGGCTCAATGAGCAGTTCTTC. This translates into CASSQNLGGAGLNEQFF.

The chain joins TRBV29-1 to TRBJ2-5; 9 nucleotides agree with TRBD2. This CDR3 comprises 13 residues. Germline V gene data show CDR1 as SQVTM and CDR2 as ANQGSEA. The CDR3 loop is CSREREAPETQYF. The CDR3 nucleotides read TGCAGTCGAGAGCGGGAGGCCCCTGAGACCCAGTACTTC.

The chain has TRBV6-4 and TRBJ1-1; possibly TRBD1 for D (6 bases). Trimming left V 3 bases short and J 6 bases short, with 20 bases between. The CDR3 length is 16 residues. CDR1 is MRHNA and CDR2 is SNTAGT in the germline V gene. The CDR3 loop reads CASSEGKRQGSAEAFF. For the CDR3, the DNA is TGTGCCAGCAGTGAGGGTAAGCGCCAGGGGAGCGCTGAAGCTTTCTTT.

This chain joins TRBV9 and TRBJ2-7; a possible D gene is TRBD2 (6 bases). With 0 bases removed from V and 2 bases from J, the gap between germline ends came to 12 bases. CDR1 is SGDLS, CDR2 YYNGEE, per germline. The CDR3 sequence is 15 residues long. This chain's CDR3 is CASSVGSSVAYEQYF. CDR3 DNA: TGTGCCAGCAGCGTAGGGTCTAGCGTTGCCTACGAGCAGTACTTC.

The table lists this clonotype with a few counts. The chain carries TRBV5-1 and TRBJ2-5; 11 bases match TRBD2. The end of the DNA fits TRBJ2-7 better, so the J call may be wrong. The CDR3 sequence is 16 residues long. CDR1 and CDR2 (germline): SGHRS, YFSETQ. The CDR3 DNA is TGCGCCAGCAGCGGGGGGACTAGCGGACGCGTTGGCGAGCAGTACTTC. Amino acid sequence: CASSGGTSGRVGEQYF.

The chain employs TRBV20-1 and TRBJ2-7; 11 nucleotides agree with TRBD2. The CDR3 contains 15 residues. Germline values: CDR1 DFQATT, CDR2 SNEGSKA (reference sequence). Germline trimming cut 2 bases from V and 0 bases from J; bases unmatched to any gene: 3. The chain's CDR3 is CSARQLAGVSYEQYF. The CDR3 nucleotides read TGCAGTGCTAGACAACTAGCGGGAGTCTCCTACGAGCAGTACTTC.

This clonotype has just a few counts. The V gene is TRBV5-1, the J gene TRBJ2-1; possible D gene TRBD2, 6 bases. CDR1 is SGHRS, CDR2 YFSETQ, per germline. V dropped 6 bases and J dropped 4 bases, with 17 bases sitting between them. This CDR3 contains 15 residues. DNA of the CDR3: TGCGCCAGCATACCTGAGGCTGCGGGGTACAATGAGCAGTTCTTC. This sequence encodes CASIPEAAGYNEQFF.

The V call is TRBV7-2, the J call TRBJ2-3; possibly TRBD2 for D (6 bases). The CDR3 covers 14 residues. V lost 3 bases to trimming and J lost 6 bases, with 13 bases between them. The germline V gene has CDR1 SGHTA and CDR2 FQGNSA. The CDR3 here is CASSFGTGLDTQYF. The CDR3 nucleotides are TGTGCCAGCAGCTTCGGGACTGGGCTGGATACGCAGTATTTT.

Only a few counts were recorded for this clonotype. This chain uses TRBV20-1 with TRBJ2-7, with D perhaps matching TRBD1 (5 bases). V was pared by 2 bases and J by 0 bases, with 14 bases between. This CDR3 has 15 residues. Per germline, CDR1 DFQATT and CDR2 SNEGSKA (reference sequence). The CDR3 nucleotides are TGCAGTGCTAGACCCGACAGTCCGTACTCCTACGAGCAGTACTTC. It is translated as CSARPDSPYSYEQYF.

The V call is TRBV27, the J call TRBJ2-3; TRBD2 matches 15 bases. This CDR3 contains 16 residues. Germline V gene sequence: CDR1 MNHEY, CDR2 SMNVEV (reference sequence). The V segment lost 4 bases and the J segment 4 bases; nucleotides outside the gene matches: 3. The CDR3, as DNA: TGTGCCAGCAGTTGGGGACTAGCGGGAGGCCCAGATACGCAGTATTTT. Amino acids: CASSWGLAGGPDTQYF.

DNA for the CDR3: TGTGCCAGCAGCTTGCTAGCGGGAGGGGGCACAGATACGCAGTATTTT. This gives the protein CASSLLAGGGTDTQYF. The chain is built from TRBV11-1 and TRBJ2-3; 12 bases fit TRBD2. V lost 3 bases, J lost 1 base, and 2 bases stayed unmatched. This CDR3 contains 16 residues. Germline V CDR1 and CDR2: SGHAT, FQDESV (reference sequence). Looking up the rest from reference TRBV11-1 and TRBJ2-3 gives the full variable domain: EAEVAQSPRYKITEKSQAVAFWCDPISGHATLYWYRQILGQGPELLVQFQDESVVDDSQLPKDRFSAERLKGVDSTLKIQPAELGDSAMYLCASSLLAGGGTDTQYFGPGTRLTVL.

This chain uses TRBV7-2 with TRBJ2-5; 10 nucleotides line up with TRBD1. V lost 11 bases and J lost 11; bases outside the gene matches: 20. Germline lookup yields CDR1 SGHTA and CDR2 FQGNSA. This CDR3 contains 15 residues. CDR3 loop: CAPRGGQGYEDEQYF. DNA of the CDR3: TGTGCCCCTAGGGGGGGACAGGGGTATGAGGATGAGCAGTACTTC. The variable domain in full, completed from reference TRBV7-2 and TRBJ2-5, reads GAGVSQSPSNKVTEKGKDVELRCDPISGHTALYWYRQSLGQGLEFLIYFQGNSAPDKSGLPSDRFSAERTGGSVSTLTIQRTQQEDSAVYLCAPRGGQGYEDEQYFGPGTRLLVL.

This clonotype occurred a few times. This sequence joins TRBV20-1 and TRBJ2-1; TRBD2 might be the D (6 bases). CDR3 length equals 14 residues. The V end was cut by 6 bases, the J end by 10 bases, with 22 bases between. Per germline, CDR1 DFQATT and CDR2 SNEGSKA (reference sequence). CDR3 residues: CSAPTSYGPREQFF. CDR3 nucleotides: TGCAGTGCCCCCACTAGCTACGGCCCCCGGGAGCAGTTCTTC.

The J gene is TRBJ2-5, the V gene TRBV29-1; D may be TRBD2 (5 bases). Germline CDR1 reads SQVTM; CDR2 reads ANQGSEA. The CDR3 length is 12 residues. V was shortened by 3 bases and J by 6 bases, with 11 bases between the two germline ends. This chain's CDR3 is CSVDGLAQTQYF. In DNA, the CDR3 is TGCAGCGTTGATGGGCTAGCCCAGACCCAGTACTTC.

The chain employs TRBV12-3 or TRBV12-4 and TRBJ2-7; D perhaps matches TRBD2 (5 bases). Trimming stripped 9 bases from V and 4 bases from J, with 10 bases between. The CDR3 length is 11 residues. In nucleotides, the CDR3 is TGTGCCAGTCGGGAAGTTTACGAGCAGTACTTC. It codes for CASREVYEQYF.

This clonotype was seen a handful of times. CDR3 in amino acids: CASSLQVWNEQFF. As DNA, the CDR3 is TGTGCCAGCAGCTTACAAGTTTGGAATGAGCAGTTCTTC. The chain carries TRBV7-2 and TRBJ2-1; D unclear. Germline CDR1 is SGHTA and CDR2 is FQGNSA. V lost 2 bases, J lost 7 bases, and 9 bases lay in between. This CDR3 contains 13 residues.

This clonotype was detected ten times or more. The CDR3 nucleotides are TGTGCCAGCAGTACGACTAGCGGGAGGGCCGGGGAGACCCAGTACTTC. The encoded protein is CASSTTSGRAGETQYF. The chain uses TRBV28 and TRBJ2-5; 14 bases are a match to TRBD2. CDR3 length: 16 residues. The trim removed 5 bases at V and 5 bases at J, leaving 7 bases unmatched. Per germline, CDR1 MDHEN and CDR2 SYDVKM.

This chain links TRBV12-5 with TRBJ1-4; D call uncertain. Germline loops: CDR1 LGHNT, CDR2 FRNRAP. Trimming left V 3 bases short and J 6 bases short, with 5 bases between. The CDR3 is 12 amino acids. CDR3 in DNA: TGTGCTAGTGGTTTTATCCATGAAAAACTGTTTTTT. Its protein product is CASGFIHEKLFF.

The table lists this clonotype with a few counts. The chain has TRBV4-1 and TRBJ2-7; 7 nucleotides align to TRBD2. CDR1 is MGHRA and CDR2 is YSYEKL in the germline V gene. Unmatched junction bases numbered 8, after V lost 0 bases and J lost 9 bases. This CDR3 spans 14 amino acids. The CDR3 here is CASSQERGRDVQYF. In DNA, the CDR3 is TGCGCCAGCAGCCAAGAGCGGGGGAGGGATGTGCAGTACTTC.

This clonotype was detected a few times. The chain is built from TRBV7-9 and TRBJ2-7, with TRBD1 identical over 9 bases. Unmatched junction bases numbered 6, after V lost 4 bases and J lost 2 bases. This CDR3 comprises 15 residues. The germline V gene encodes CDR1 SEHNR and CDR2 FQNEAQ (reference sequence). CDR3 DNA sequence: TGTGCCAGCAGCTCGGGACAGGGCTTAACCTACGAGCAGTACTTC. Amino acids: CASSSGQGLTYEQYF.

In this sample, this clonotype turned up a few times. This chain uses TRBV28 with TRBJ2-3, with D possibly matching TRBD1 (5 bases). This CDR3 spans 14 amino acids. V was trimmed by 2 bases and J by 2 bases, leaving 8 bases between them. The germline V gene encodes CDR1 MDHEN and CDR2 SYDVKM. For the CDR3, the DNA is TGTGCCAGCAGTTTAATCAGGGTCACAGATACGCAGTATTTT. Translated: CASSLIRVTDTQYF. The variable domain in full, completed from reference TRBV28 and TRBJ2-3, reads DVKVTQSSRYLVKRTGEKVFLECVQDMDHENMFWYRQDPGLGLRLIYFSYDVKMKEKGDIPEGYSVSREKKERFSLILESASTNQTSMYLCASSLIRVTDTQYFGPGTRLTVL.

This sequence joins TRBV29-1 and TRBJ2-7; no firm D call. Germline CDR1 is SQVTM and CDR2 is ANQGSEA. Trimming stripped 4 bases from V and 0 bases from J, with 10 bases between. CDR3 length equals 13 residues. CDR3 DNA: TGCAGCGTTGGAACCGGGTCCTCCTACGAGCAGTACTTC. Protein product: CSVGTGSSYEQYF.

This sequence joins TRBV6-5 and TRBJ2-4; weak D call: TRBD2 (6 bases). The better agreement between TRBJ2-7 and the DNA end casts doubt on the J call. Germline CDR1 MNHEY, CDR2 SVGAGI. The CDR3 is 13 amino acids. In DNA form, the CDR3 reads TGTGCCAGCAGTGACGGGGGTAGCATCGAGCAGTACTTC. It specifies CASSDGGSIEQYF.

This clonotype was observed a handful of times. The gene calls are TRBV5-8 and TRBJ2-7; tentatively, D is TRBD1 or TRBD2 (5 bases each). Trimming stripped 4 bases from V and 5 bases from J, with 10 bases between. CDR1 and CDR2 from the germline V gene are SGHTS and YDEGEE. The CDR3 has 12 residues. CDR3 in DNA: TGTGCCAGCAGCCGGGGACCACACGAGCAGTACTTC. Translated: CASSRGPHEQYF. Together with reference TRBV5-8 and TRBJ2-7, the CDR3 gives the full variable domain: EAGVTQSPTHLIKTRGQQATLRCSPISGHTSVYWYQQALGLGLQFLLWYDEGEERNRGNFPPRFSGRQFPNYSSELNVNALELEDSALYLCASSRGPHEQYFGPGTRLTVT.